This entry concerns a single TCR beta chain. Its antigen is as yet unknown. Trimming left V 4 bases short and J 0 bases short, with 16 bases between. The CDR3 consists of 16 residues. The germline gives CDR1 SGHTA, CDR2 FQGNSA. This specimen belongs to a study of radiotherapy plus CTLA-4 blockade in lung cancer. Study details: Of the patients, roughly 17% showed objective responses and roughly 31% attained disease control.

Focal radiation plus CTLA-4 blockade with ipilimumab was given to patients with chemo-refractory metastatic non-small-cell lung cancer. Assay: immunoSEQ multiplex PCR; the TCRdb copy retains only in-frame clones and omits some. Of 81,000 or so clones in the sample, around 86% were seen once. Overall study findings and caveats: After radiotherapy and ipilimumab, tumor-derived clones expanded in peripheral blood. In blood, early T cell clone dynamics reportedly predicted response best, together with interferon-beta.

The sequence derives from a human donor with non-small cell lung cancer that progressed on radiotherapy plus ipilimumab. The chain has TRBV7-2 and TRBJ2-7; D may correspond to TRBD1 or TRBD2 (5 bases each). This sample comprised peripheral blood, obtained from a patient treated with radiotherapy plus ipilimumab. The CDR3 DNA is TGTGCCAGCAGCTGGGAACCGGGACGTCCCTCCTACGAGCAGTACTTC. As protein: CASSWEPGRPSYEQYF.